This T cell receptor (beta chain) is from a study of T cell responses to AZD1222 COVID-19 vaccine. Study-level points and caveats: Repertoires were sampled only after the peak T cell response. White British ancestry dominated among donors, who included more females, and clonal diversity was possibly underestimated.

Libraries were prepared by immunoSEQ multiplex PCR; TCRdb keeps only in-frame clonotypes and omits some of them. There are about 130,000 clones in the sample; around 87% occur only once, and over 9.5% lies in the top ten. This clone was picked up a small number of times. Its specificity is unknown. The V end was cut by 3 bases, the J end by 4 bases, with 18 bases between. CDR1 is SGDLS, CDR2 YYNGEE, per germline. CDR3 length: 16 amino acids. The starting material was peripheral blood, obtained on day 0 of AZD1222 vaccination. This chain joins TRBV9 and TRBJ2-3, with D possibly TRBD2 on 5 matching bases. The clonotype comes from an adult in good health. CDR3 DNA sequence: TGTGCCAGCAGCGACCGCAGCGGAGGTGAAGCAGATACGCAGTATTTT. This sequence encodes CASSDRSGGEADTQYF.